A selection of T cell receptor beta chains follows, all from one sample in a study of CD8+CD57+ T cells in acquired aplastic anemia. TCRdb analysed the reads with MiXCR anew, one entry per CDR3 protein. The table shows some 410,000 distinct CDR3 sequences, with 55% to 75% occurring only once. Material: sorted CD4+, CD8+, or CD8+CD57+ T cells (not recorded which) from PBMCs. The receptor set was obtained from a human donor in good health, serving as a control. Each CDR3 is given with its conserved first and last residue. A D gene is named only where the DNA matches it firmly. Only part of the rows carry a size: once, few, many, or a class if the clone is expanded.

TRBJ1-2 - - TRBV10-3 13 CAISPRGNEGYTF TGTGCCATCAGCCCCAGGGGAAATGAAGGCTACACCTTC
TRBJ1-1 - many TRBV20-1 17 CSAMGGTSRPANTEAFF TGCAGTGCTATGGGGGGGACATCCCGTCCGGCGAACACTGAAGCTTTCTTT
TRBJ1-6 - once TRBV2 15 CASSVESGYNSLLHF TGTGCCAGCAGTGTAGAGAGCGGCTATAATTCACTCCTCCACTTT
TRBJ1-2 - - TRBV7-2 15 CASSSRKDRMYGYTF TGTGCCAGCAGCTCGAGGAAGGACAGAATGTATGGCTACACCTTC
TRBJ1-6 - - TRBV20-1 16 CSARDQGLYGNSPLHF TGCAGTGCTCGCGATCAGGGACTGTACGGGAATTCACCCCTCCACTTT
TRBJ2-5 TRBD1 many TRBV20-1 13 CSAKRQGKQTQYF TGCAGTGCTAAGAGACAGGGGAAACAGACCCAGTACTTC
TRBJ2-7 - many TRBV4-1 16 CASSQVDIGFRGEQYF TGCGCCAGCAGCCAAGTGGATATAGGCTTCCGAGGCGAGCAGTACTTC
TRBJ2-7 - - TRBV15 15 CATSRDYAEGGEQYF TGTGCCACCAGCAGAGACTACGCGGAGGGGGGCGAGCAGTACTTC
TRBJ1-2 - once TRBV11-2 14 CASSPIHDRNDDYF TGTGCCAGCAGCCCGATTCACGACCGGAACGATGACTACTTC
TRBJ2-5 - - TRBV19 15 CASTDLPGPQETQYF TGTGCCAGTACCGATCTGCCGGGACCTCAAGAGACCCAGTACTTC
TRBJ2-7 - - TRBV2 15 CASSERAGGQDTQYF TGTGCCAGCAGTGAACGGGCGGGCGGGCAAGACACGCAGTACTTC
TRBJ1-5 TRBD1 - TRBV2 14 CASSQTGANPHPHF TGTGCCAGTAGTCAGACAGGGGCCAATCCGCACCCGCATTTT
TRBJ2-1 - - TRBV6-2/TRBV6-3 11 CASSQESQQFF TGTGCCAGCAGTCAAGAGAGTCAGCAGTTCTTC
TRBJ1-4 - - TRBV10-3 11 CAIRGNEKLFF TGTGCCATCCGGGGGAATGAAAAACTGTTTTTT
TRBJ2-5 TRBD2 once TRBV20-1 14 CSAGSGRAQETQYF TGCAGTGCAGGTAGCGGGAGGGCTCAAGAGACCCAGTACTTC
TRBJ1-4 TRBD1 - TRBV29-1 13 CSVQDRGREKLFF TGCAGCGTCCAGGACAGGGGGCGTGAAAAACTGTTTTTT
TRBJ1-6 - - TRBV2 14 CASSDPGAHSPLHF TGTGCCAGCAGTGACCCGGGGGCGCATTCACCCCTCCACTTT
TRBJ1-2 - - TRBV19 14 CTSREAGASYGYTF TGTACCAGTAGAGAGGCAGGGGCCAGCTATGGCTACACCTTC
TRBJ2-3 - many TRBV4-3 14 CASSQGASTDTQYF TGCGCCAGCAGCCAAGGAGCGAGCACAGATACGCAGTATTTT
TRBJ2-7 TRBD1 - TRBV5-1 14 CASSMDRAPYEQYF TGCGCCAGCAGCATGGACAGGGCCCCATACGAGCAGTACTTC
TRBJ2-4 - few TRBV20-1 13 CSVGSLAKNIQYF TGCAGTGTCGGCAGCTTAGCCAAAAACATTCAGTACTTC
TRBJ2-3 TRBD2 many TRBV4-2 16 CASSQEGTRYTDTQYF TGTGCCAGCAGCCAAGAGGGGACTAGGTACACAGATACGCAGTATTTT
TRBJ2-6 - - TRBV7-9 16 CASSLVTERRTLKLTF TGTGCCAGCAGCTTGGTGACAGAGAGACGAACACTGAAGCTGACTTTC
TRBJ2-2 - - TRBV10-3 15 CAISESAAGTGELFF TGTGCCATCAGTGAGTCAGCGGCCGGCACCGGGGAGCTGTTTTTT
TRBJ1-2 - once TRBV7-3 12 CASSLNGKAQPF TGTGCCAGCAGCCTGAATGGTAAGGCCCAACCCTTC
TRBJ1-3 - many TRBV5-1 15 CASSLEGTSGNTIYF TGCGCCAGCAGCTTGGAGGGCACCTCTGGAAACACCATATATTTT
TRBJ2-6 - - TRBV20-1 14 CSARVESGANVLTF TGCAGTGCTAGGGTCGAGTCTGGGGCCAACGTCCTGACTTTC